One and the same sample provided the 17 T cell receptor beta chains below, sequenced in a study of T cell repertoires in cytomegalovirus infection. TCRdb independently ran MiXCR on the reads; one entry per CDR3 protein. The data show 55,000 to 85,000 distinct CDR3 sequences, 3.5% to 4% seen once. Material: PBMCs. All receptors come from a human donor in good health (CMV status not recorded). Some clones in this sample may be carry-over from other donors' samples.

This clonotype was counted many times. The chain is built from TRBV2 and TRBJ1-2, with 8 nucleotides matching TRBD1. V was pared by 6 bases and J by 2 bases, with 2 bases of the junction left unmatched. The CDR3 spans 13 residues. Germline CDR1 is SNHLY and CDR2 is FYNNEI. CDR3 nucleotide sequence: TGTGCCAGCAGCGACAGGGGCAACTATGGCTACACCTTC. It encodes CASSDRGNYGYTF.

This clonotype was counted ten times or more. The junction departs from germline at one end; a sequencing error may be responsible. The rearrangement uses TRBV5-3 and TRBJ1-2; D perhaps matches TRBD1 (5 bases). TRBV5-3 counts as an open reading frame of uncertain function. CDR3 length: 14 amino acids. CDR3 in DNA: TGTGCCAGCAGCTCCGGGGGTCCAGGGAATGGCTACACCTTC. Translation: CASSSGGPGNGYTF.

There are many counts of this clonotype. The chain couples TRBV11-2 to TRBJ1-2; no definite D call. In germline, CDR1 is SGHAT, CDR2 FQNNGV. Trimming cost V 5 bases and J 4 bases, with 8 bases left between them. The CDR3 totals 12 residues. CDR3 protein: CASSPHSYGYTF. In DNA, the CDR3 is TGTGCCAGCAGCCCCCACAGCTATGGCTACACCTTC.

The table lists this clonotype with many counts. This chain joins TRBV7-2 and TRBJ2-7, with D possibly being TRBD1 (7 bases). V gave up 5 bases and J gave up 4 bases, with 12 bases separating them. CDR1 and CDR2 (germline): SGHTA, FQGNSA. This CDR3 has 13 residues. The CDR3 protein is CASSRAGGYEQYF. The CDR3 bases are TGTGCCAGCAGCCGGGCAGGGGGGTACGAGCAGTACTTC.

Ten or more counts support this clonotype. The chain carries TRBV7-8 and TRBJ2-3; TRBD1 is a possible D gene (6 bases). CDR1 is SGHVS, CDR2 FQNEAQ, per germline. The length of the CDR3 is 15 residues. Trimming left V 6 bases short and J 5 bases short, with 18 bases between. The CDR3 reads CASRRDRSTVDTQYF. CDR3 nucleotides: TGTGCCAGCAGACGAGACAGGTCGACCGTAGATACGCAGTATTTT.

Here the CDR3 DNA reads TGCGCCAGCAGCCAAGACCAGGGTCCCCTATACAATGAGCAGTTCTTC. It codes for CASSQDQGPLYNEQFF. The chain is built from TRBV4-3 and TRBJ2-1, with D possibly TRBD1 on 5 matching bases. The V gene's germline CDR1 is LGHNA and CDR2 YSLEER. Trimming pared 0 bases from V and 4 bases from J, leaving 13 bases between. This CDR3 spans 16 amino acids.

This clonotype came up many times. The CDR3 protein is CASSFPGGANYGYTF. CDR3 nucleotide sequence: TGTGCCAGCAGCTTCCCTGGGGGAGCTAACTATGGCTACACCTTC. The J gene is TRBJ1-2, the V gene TRBV7-2; possible D gene TRBD1, 5 bases. This CDR3 has 15 amino acids. The V and J ends lost 3 bases and 0 bases respectively, with 11 bases between them. The germline CDR1 and CDR2 sequences are SGHTA and FQGNSA.

This clonotype was observed a handful of times. The chain carries TRBV6-2 or TRBV6-3 and TRBJ2-1; 14 bases fit TRBD2. CDR3 length: 15 amino acids. Unmatched junction bases numbered 5, after V lost 5 bases and J lost 8 bases. CDR1 is MNHEY, CDR2 SVGEGT, per germline. CDR3 sequence reads: CASSIGTSGSYEQFF. DNA for the CDR3: TGTGCCAGCAGTATCGGGACTAGCGGGAGCTATGAGCAGTTCTTC.

In its sample, this clonotype was seen many times. The rearrangement joins TRBV7-2 to TRBJ1-2; 10 nucleotides match TRBD1. Germline V gene lookup returns CDR1 SGHTA and CDR2 FQGNSA. Germline trimming cut 6 bases from V and 8 bases from J; bases unmatched to any gene: 12. The CDR3 is 15 amino acids. CDR3 DNA sequence: TGTGCCAGCAGTTGGGACAGGGGATTTTCCGAAGGCTACACCTTC. Encoded protein: CASSWDRGFSEGYTF.

This clonotype was counted at least ten times. The V gene is TRBV19, the J gene TRBJ2-3, with unresolved D. Germline V gives CDR1 LNHDA, CDR2 SQIVND (reference sequence). V lost 5 bases to trimming and J lost 2 bases, with 11 bases between them. This CDR3 is built from 14 residues. CDR3 sequence reads: CASSGLLFTDTQYF. DNA for the CDR3: TGTGCCAGTAGTGGGCTTCTGTTCACAGATACGCAGTATTTT. Full variable domain (rest looked up from reference TRBV19 and TRBJ2-3): DGGITQSPKYLFRKEGQNVTLSCEQNLNHDAMYWYRQDPGQGLRLIYYSQIVNDFQKGDIAEGYSVSREKKESFPLTVTSAQKNPTAFYLCASSGLLFTDTQYFGPGTRLTVL.

There are many counts of this clonotype. The rearrangement uses TRBV15 and TRBJ2-5; TRBD1 matches 8 bases. The J segment lost 1 base and the V segment lost 4 bases, leaving 5 bases of the junction unmatched. The CDR3 length is 15 residues. Germline CDR1 reads LNHNV; CDR2 reads YYDKDF (reference sequence). The CDR3 sequence: CATSKDREIQETQYF. CDR3 nucleotide sequence: TGTGCCACCAGCAAGGACAGGGAAATCCAAGAGACCCAGTACTTC.

This clonotype came up many times. The chain couples TRBV28 to TRBJ2-3, with D unresolved. The CDR3 runs to 13 residues. The V gene lost 6 bases and the J gene lost 2 bases, with 9 bases spanning the gap. Germline CDR1 reads MDHEN; CDR2 reads SYDVKM. The CDR3 nucleotides read TGTGCCAGCAGGACGGTTCACACAGATACGCAGTATTTT. It codes for CASRTVHTDTQYF.

This clonotype was observed many times. The V call is TRBV7-2, the J call TRBJ1-5; 8 bases agree with TRBD1. V lost 5 bases to trimming and J lost 9 bases; unmatched junction nucleotides: 6. Germline CDR1 is SGHTA and CDR2 is FQGNSA. CDR3 size: 13 residues. The CDR3 nucleotides are TGTGCCAGCAGCCAGGGGGCGGATCGGCCCCAGCATTTT. This translates into CASSQGADRPQHF.

The sample holds many counts of this clonotype. The V and J genes are TRBV10-3 and TRBJ1-2; D not resolved. This CDR3 contains 13 residues. The V gene lost 10 bases and the J gene lost 3 bases, with 15 bases spanning the gap. Germline V gene sequence: CDR1 ENHRY, CDR2 SYGVKD. The CDR3 is CANSVGEYYGYTF. CDR3 DNA sequence: TGTGCCAACTCCGTCGGGGAATACTATGGCTACACCTTC.

This clonotype was observed at least ten times. This CDR3 reads CASSLEGQKNSPLHF. The CDR3 coding sequence is TGTGCCAGCAGCTTAGAAGGACAAAAAAATTCACCCCTCCACTTT. The chain is built from TRBV7-2 and TRBJ1-6, with D possibly matching TRBD1 (5 bases). Trimming took 1 base from V and 7 from J, leaving 11 bases between them. CDR1 and CDR2 from the germline V gene are SGHTA and FQGNSA. CDR3 size: 15 residues.

The V call is TRBV4-2, the J call TRBJ1-4; D is unresolved. Per germline, CDR1 LGHNA and CDR2 YNFKEQ. Between the trimmed V and J ends, which lost 4 bases and 0 bases, there was a span of 6 bases. This CDR3 comprises 14 residues. The CDR3 loop is CASSREATNEKLFF. The CDR3 bases are TGTGCCAGCAGCCGCGAAGCAACTAATGAAAAACTGTTTTTT.

This clonotype has at least ten counts. V usage is TRBV20-1 and J usage is TRBJ2-3, with 9 bases identical to TRBD2. CDR1 and CDR2 (germline): DFQATT, SNEGSKA (reference sequence). Losses at the gene ends were 4 bases for V and 8 bases for J; bases not matched to a gene: 13. This CDR3 spans 15 amino acids. The CDR3 DNA follows: TGCAGTGCTACCGGCTTTAGCGGGAGCACCGGTACGCAGTATTTT. Protein: CSATGFSGSTGTQYF.